This TCR beta chain was profiled in a study of T cell responses to AZD1222 COVID-19 vaccine (dated by TCRdb to about 2021). Regarding the research as a whole: AZD1222 recipients whose second dose came at about 4 weeks and those whose second dose came at about 12 weeks were combined into one group, since spike-specific TCR depth and breadth did not differ between the two schedules. TCR sequencing covered approximately 230 trial participants: around 210 given two doses of AZD1222 and around 26 given two doses of MenACWY control vaccine. Trial participants were enrolled into age subgroups of 18-55, 56-69 and 70-plus years, which contained around 140, 26 and 57 TCR-sequenced participants, respectively.

The time point label here, explained by the study, means: baseline before first vaccination. The vaccinee samples were drawn from two UK trials, COV001 and COV002, one of which was a single-blind randomized controlled phase 2/3 trial testing AZD1222 (ChAdOx1 nCoV-19) in healthy adults. For TCRbeta chain sequencing, PBMC samples were collected from trial participants at day 0 and at day 28 after the second dose. Note on this clone: The antigen it binds to is not known. There are no base qualities to consult, and no much larger clone falls within one base.

The CDR3 regions of human TCRbeta chains were analyzed by immunosequencing. For the original study's pipeline: Repertoire TCRs were matched against a reference library of SARS-CoV-2-specific TCRs generated with the MIRA antigen-specificity platform. Breadth meant the fraction of unique TCRs that were SARS-CoV-2-associated, whereas depth meant the fraction of total T cells that were SARS-CoV-2-associated. Using the MIRA data, each spike-specific TCR was mapped to the spike region that the TCR reacts to and placed in a CD4 or CD8 class. Log10-transformed breadth and depth values were compared by one-way ANOVA with Sidak's multiple comparisons tests. As stored in TCRdb, this immuneACCESS dataset retains in-frame rearrangements with V and J assigned. A fraction of the clones does not appear; measured against another copy, unresolved V genes explain less than half of the discrepancy, and the remainder lacks a known reason. V, J and clone size reflect that table, while D and trimming were determined from the DNA. The sample records some 200,000 clones, 93% of which are singletons. The ten most abundant clones make up around 4.3% of the sample.

Overall results and qualifications from the work: Because no day 14 peak-response samples were available, repertoires were characterized only after the peak T cell response. Conclusions about previously exposed vaccinees are limited, since just five to seven AZD1222 recipients were seropositive for SARS-CoV-2 at baseline. Spike-specific TCR breadth and depth rose significantly after two AZD1222 doses compared with day 0 and with MenACWY recipients. Most participants were white British and females outnumbered males, and the authors suggested that clonal diversity may have been underestimated. The whole spike protein was spanned by vaccine-associated CD4 TCRs, and dominant responses were seen in regions 160-218 and 743-854. Nearly half of unique spike-specific TCRs reportedly recognized epitopes outside regions mutated in the B.1.351 and B.1.1.7 variants. The 56-69-year group was small, and its depth increase did not reach significance, likely because of low power.

The CDR3 numbers 14 residues from cysteine through phenylalanine. Only the CDR3 DNA stays, 42 bases, in frame from base 1. Unmatched junction bases come to 4, with V trimmed by 5 bases and J by 3 bases. For CDR1 and CDR2, the germline V gene (reference sequence) lists LNHDA and SQIVND. This material consisted of peripheral blood, taken on day 0 of AZD1222 vaccination. The rearranged chain carries TRBV19 and TRBJ2-3; 8 bases in between match TRBD1. The origin of this receptor is an adult in good health. The CDR3 protein is CASSFGQGTDTQYF. The nucleotide sequence is given as TGTGCCAGTAGTTTCGGACAGGGAACAGATACGCAGTATTTT.